This entry describes one TCR beta chain. Its target is not known. The sample comes from a study of PD-1 blockade in classical Hodgkin lymphoma. Notes on the study in general: Those achieving complete response showed baseline diversity like newly diagnosed patients.

As for time point: cycle 4 day 1 (C4D1), after 6 weeks of nivolumab. Every patient had relapsed following autologous stem cell transplantation, and cohorts differed in brentuximab vedotin exposure. Magnetic negative selection purified CD4+ T cells from thawed PBMCs. Sequencing was performed with immunoSEQ multiplex PCR; in TCRdb, only in-frame clones are kept and a portion is missing. The sample lists more than 15,000 clones; 65% to 85% were seen once. V was trimmed by 2 bases and J by 2 bases, leaving 10 bases between them. Germline values: CDR1 MNHNS, CDR2 SASEGT. The CDR3 contains 16 residues. J is TRBJ2-6 and V is TRBV6-1; D perhaps matches TRBD1 (6 bases). The sequence was obtained from a human donor with classical Hodgkin lymphoma. This specimen consisted of CD4+ T cells from blood, obtained before the fourth cycle of nivolumab. The CDR3 region has the DNA TGTGCCAGCAGTGAAAGGACAGCCCCTGGGGCCAACGTCCTGACTTTC. Its protein product is CASSERTAPGANVLTF.